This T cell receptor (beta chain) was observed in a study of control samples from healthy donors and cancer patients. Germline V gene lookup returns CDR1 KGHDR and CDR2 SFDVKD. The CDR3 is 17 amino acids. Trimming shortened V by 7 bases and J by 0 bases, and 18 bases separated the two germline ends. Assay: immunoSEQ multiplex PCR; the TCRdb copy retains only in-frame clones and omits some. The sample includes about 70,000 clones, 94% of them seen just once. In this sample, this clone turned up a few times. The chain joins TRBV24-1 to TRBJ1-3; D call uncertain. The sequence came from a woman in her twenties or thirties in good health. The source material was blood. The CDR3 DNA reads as TGTGCCACCAGCGATAATGGCGGGGAGCTCTCTGGAAACACCATATATTTT. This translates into CATSDNGGELSGNTIYF.